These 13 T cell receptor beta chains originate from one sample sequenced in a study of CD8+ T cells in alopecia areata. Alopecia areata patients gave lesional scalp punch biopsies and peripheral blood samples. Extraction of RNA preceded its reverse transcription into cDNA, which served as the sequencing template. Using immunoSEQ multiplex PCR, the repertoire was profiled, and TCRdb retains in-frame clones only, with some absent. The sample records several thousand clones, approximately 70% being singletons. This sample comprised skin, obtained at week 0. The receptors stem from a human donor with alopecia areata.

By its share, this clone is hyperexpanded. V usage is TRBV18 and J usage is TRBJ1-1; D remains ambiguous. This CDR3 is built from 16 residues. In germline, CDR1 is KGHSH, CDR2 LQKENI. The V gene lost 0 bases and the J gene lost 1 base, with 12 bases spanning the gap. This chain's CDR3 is CASSPPVALRNTEAFF. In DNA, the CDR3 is TGTGCCAGCTCACCACCGGTCGCCCTCAGGAACACTGAAGCTTTCTTT.

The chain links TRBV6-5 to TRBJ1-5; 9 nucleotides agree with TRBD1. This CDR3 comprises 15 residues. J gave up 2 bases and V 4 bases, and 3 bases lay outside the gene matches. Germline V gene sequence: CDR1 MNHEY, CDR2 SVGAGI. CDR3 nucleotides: TGTGCCAGCAGTTCATGGACAGGGGGCAATCAGCCCCAGCATTTT. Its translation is CASSSWTGGNQPQHF.

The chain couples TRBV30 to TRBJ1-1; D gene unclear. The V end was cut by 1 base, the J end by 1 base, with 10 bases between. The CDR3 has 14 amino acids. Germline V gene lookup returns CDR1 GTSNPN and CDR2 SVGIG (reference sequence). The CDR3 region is CAWSEWGQNTEAFF. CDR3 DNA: TGTGCCTGGAGTGAATGGGGTCAGAACACTGAAGCTTTCTTT.

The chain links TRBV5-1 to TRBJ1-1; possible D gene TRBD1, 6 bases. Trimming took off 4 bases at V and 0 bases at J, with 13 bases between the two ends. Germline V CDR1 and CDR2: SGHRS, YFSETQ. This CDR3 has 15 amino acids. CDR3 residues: CASSHRTEMNTEAFF. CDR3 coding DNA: TGCGCCAGCAGCCACCGGACAGAAATGAACACTGAAGCTTTCTTT.

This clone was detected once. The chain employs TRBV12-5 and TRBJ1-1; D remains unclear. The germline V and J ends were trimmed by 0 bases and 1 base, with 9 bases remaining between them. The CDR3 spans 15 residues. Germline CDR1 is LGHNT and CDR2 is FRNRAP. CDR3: CASGLVPGGNTEAFF. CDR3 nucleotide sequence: TGTGCTAGTGGTTTGGTACCGGGCGGGAACACTGAAGCTTTCTTT.

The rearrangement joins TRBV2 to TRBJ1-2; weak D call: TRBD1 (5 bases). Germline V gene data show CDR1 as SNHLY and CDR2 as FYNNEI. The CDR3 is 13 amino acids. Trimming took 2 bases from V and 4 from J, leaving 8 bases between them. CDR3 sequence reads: CASSETTAYGYTF. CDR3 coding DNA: TGTGCCAGCAGTGAAACGACAGCCTATGGCTACACCTTC.

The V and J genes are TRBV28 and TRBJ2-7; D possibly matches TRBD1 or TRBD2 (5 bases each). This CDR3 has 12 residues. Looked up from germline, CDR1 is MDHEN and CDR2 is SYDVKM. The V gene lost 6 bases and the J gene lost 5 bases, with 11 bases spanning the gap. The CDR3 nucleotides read TGTGCCAGCAGCGTCCGGGACGACGAGCAGTACTTC. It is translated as CASSVRDDEQYF.

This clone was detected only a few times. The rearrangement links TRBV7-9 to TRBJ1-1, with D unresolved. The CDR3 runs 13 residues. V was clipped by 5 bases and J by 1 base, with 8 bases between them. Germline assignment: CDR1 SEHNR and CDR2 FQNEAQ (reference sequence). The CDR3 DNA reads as TGTGCCAGCAGCCGAACAAGGAACACTGAAGCTTTCTTT. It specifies CASSRTRNTEAFF.

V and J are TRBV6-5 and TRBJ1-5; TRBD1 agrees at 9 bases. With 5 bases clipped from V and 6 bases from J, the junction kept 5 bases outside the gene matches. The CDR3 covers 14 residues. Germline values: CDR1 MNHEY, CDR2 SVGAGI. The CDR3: CASSPDRGVQPQHF. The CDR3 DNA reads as TGTGCCAGCAGTCCGGACAGGGGAGTTCAGCCCCAGCATTTT.

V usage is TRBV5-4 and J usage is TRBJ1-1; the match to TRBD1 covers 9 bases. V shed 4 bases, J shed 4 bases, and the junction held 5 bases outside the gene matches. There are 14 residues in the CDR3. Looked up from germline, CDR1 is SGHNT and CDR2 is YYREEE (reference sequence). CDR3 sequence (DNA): TGTGCCAGCAGCCCTACGACAGGGGGCACTGAAGCTTTCTTT. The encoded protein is CASSPTTGGTEAFF.

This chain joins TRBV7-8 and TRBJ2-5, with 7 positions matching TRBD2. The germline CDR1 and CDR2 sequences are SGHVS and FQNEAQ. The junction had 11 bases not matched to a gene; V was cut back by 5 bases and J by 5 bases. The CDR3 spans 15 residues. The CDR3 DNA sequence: TGTGCCAGCAGCCCGCGGACTAGTTGGCGGGAGACCCAGTACTTC. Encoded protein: CASSPRTSWRETQYF.

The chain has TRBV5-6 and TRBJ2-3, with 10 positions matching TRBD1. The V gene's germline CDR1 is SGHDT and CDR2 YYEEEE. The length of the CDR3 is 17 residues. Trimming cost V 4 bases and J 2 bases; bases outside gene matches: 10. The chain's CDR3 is CASSGTGQGVHTDTQYF. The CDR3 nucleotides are TGTGCCAGCAGCGGCACCGGACAGGGGGTCCACACAGATACGCAGTATTTT.

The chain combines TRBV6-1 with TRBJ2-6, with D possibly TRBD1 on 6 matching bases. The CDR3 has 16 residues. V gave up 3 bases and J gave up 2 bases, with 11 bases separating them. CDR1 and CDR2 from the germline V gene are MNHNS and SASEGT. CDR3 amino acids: CASSDPYRAGANVLTF. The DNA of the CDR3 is TGTGCCAGCAGTGACCCGTACAGGGCTGGGGCCAACGTCCTGACTTTC.